The T cell receptor beta chain described here comes from a study of blood T cell repertoires in COVID-19. Study context: The samples span acute and convalescent COVID-19 from the United States, Italy and Spain. The cDNA or gDNA used as material had been derived from T cells, B-cell-depleted T cells, or PBMCs.

Per the study methods: Nucleated cell counts were estimated from reference gene primer amplification. Clones were read by immunoSEQ multiplex PCR, and TCRdb kept only the in-frame ones, dropping some. V, J and clone size were drawn from that table, and D and trimming were deduced from the DNA. The sample lists more than 200,000 clones, around 90% occurring once. The germline V and J ends were trimmed by 2 bases and 2 bases, with 16 bases remaining between them. In germline, CDR1 is SGHVS, CDR2 FQNEAQ. CDR3 length: 16 amino acids. The receptor comes from a human donor in a cohort sampled during active COVID-19. This chain links TRBV7-8 with TRBJ2-7, with D perhaps TRBD2 (6 bases). Sequencing was performed on peripheral blood. The DNA of the CDR3 is TGTGCCAGCAGCTTATATCCGGGGACTGCAACCTACGAGCAGTACTTC. This gives the protein CASSLYPGTATYEQYF.